Shown below are 26 T cell receptor beta chains from a single sample sequenced in a study of control samples from healthy donors and cancer patients. This table comes from immunoSEQ multiplex PCR, and its TCRdb copy is limited to in-frame clones, with some not included. The table shows just over 90,000 clones, with more than 85% occurring only once. Specimen: blood. The receptor source for this set is a woman in her forties or fifties in good health.

The chain combines TRBV12-3 or TRBV12-4 with TRBJ2-1; no clear D. The CDR3 is 13 residues long. V was cut by 2 bases and J by 7 bases, with 9 bases left in between. The CDR3 spells CASSLTPRNEQFF. The CDR3 coding sequence is TGTGCCAGCAGTTTAACCCCAAGGAATGAGCAGTTCTTC.

The chain has TRBV5-6 and TRBJ2-2, with TRBD1 identical over 10 bases. The V and J ends lost 4 bases and 7 bases, in that order; junction bases with no gene match: 7. The CDR3 is 15 residues long. CDR1 is SGHDT, CDR2 YYEEEE, per germline. The CDR3 coding sequence is TGTGCCAGCAGCATAGGGACAGGGGCCAGCGGGGAGCTGTTTTTT. It yields the protein CASSIGTGASGELFF.

J is TRBJ1-1 and V is TRBV20-1; no clear D. CDR3 length: 13 amino acids. The germline CDR1 and CDR2 sequences are DFQATT and SNEGSKA (reference sequence). The ends were cut back, 3 bases at V and 0 bases at J, with 8 bases in the middle. The CDR3 DNA is TGCAGTGCTAGTGGGCAGATGAACACTGAAGCTTTCTTT. Protein sequence: CSASGQMNTEAFF.

V gene TRBV18 combines with J gene TRBJ1-5; D unclear. V was shortened by 3 bases and J by 5 bases, with 8 bases between the two germline ends. Germline values: CDR1 KGHSH, CDR2 LQKENI. The CDR3 has 13 amino acids. CDR3 coding DNA: TGTGCCAGCTCACCGCATTTTGATCAGCCCCAGCATTTT. It encodes CASSPHFDQPQHF.

CDR3 in amino acids: CASSFRDVAEQYF. As DNA, the CDR3 is TGTGCCAGCAGTTTTCGGGATGTTGCCGAGCAGTACTTC. The V gene is TRBV27, the J gene TRBJ2-7, with D perhaps matching TRBD2 (5 bases). V dropped 3 bases and J dropped 6 bases, with 12 bases sitting between them. The CDR3 extends over 13 amino acids. Germline V lookup: CDR1 MNHEY, CDR2 SMNVEV (reference sequence).

V usage is TRBV3-1 (or the pseudogene TRBV3-2) and J usage is TRBJ2-3; D may be TRBD2 (5 bases). The CDR3 runs to 18 residues. The V gene lost 0 bases and the J gene lost 3 bases, with 19 bases spanning the gap. Germline V gives CDR1 LGHDT, CDR2 YNNKEL (reference sequence). CDR3 sequence: CASSQDARNGVLTDTQYF. CDR3 bases: TGTGCCAGCAGCCAAGATGCCCGGAACGGGGTTTTGACAGATACGCAGTATTTT.

This clone appeared a single time. The chain has TRBV13 and TRBJ2-2, with D maybe TRBD1 (6 bases). The CDR3 extends over 13 amino acids. Germline V gene data show CDR1 as PRHDT and CDR2 as FYEKMQ (reference sequence). Between the trimmed V and J ends, which lost 4 bases and 7 bases, there was a span of 10 bases. The CDR3 region has the DNA TGTGCCAGCAGCTCCACAGGGATCGGGGAGCTGTTTTTT. Its protein product is CASSSTGIGELFF.

A few counts support this clone. The gene calls are TRBV7-3 and TRBJ2-5; the D is unclear. V gave up 1 base and J gave up 2 bases, with 5 bases separating them. The CDR3 has 13 amino acids. Germline CDR1 SGHTA, CDR2 FQGTGA. CDR3 nucleotide sequence: TGTGCCAGCAGCTTAAACAGACAAGAGACCCAGTACTTC. Translating it yields CASSLNRQETQYF.

The rearrangement joins TRBV11-2 to TRBJ2-1; perhaps D is TRBD1 or TRBD2 (6 bases each). The germline CDR1 and CDR2 sequences are SGHAT and FQNNGV. CDR3 size: 19 residues. V dropped 4 bases and J dropped 0 bases, with 22 bases sitting between them. CDR3 bases: TGTGCCAGCAGCTCCTTTAGTAGGGTGGGGGGCAACTCCTACAATGAGCAGTTCTTC. The encoded protein is CASSSFSRVGGNSYNEQFF.

The rearrangement joins TRBV5-1 to TRBJ1-2, with D tentatively TRBD1 (6 bases). The CDR3 covers 15 residues. Trimming pared 4 bases from V and 6 bases from J, leaving 19 bases between. Germline CDR1 reads SGHRS; CDR2 reads YFSETQ. The CDR3, as DNA: TGCGCCAGCAGCGAAGACGCTAGGGGGGGCCATGGCTACACCTTC. Translated, it gives CASSEDARGGHGYTF. Using reference TRBV5-1 and TRBJ1-2 for the parts outside the CDR3, the full variable domain is KAGVTQTPRYLIKTRGQQVTLSCSPISGHRSVSWYQQTPGQGLQFLFEYFSETQRNKGNFPGRFSGRQFSNSRSEMNVSTLELGDSALYLCASSEDARGGHGYTFGSGTRLTVV.

This clone was detected only once. V gene TRBV2 combines with J gene TRBJ2-7; perhaps TRBD2 as D (6 bases). The J call may be faulty, since TRBJ2-1 better matches the DNA end. The CDR3 totals 14 residues. Germline lookup yields CDR1 SNHLY and CDR2 FYNNEI. The CDR3 DNA sequence: TGTGCCAGCAGTCCCATCCGCGGGAACTACGAGCAGTTCTTC. It encodes CASSPIRGNYEQFF.

The chain joins TRBV10-3 to TRBJ1-1; 8 bases line up with TRBD1. The CDR3 length is 14 residues. V shed 3 bases and J 5 bases; nucleotides not matched to a gene: 5. Germline CDR1 and CDR2: ENHRY and SYGVKD. CDR3: CAISDSGGSTEAFF. DNA for the CDR3: TGTGCCATCAGTGATTCAGGGGGCAGTACTGAAGCTTTCTTT.

This clone was recorded once. The rearrangement uses TRBV5-1 and TRBJ1-2, with a tentative D call TRBD1 (6 bases). Germline lookup yields CDR1 SGHRS and CDR2 YFSETQ. The CDR3 contains 16 residues. V was clipped by 4 bases and J by 4 bases, with 20 bases between them. CDR3 DNA sequence: TGCGCCAGCAGCCTGGTCTTGGGGGCGCAAGGCTATGGCTACACCTTC. It codes for CASSLVLGAQGYGYTF.

The rearrangement uses TRBV28 and TRBJ1-2; D might be TRBD1 (5 bases). V was pared by 7 bases and J by 1 base, with 13 bases between. CDR1 is MDHEN, CDR2 SYDVKM, per germline. The CDR3 totals 14 residues. CDR3 bases: TGTGCCAGCACCTATGGGGCAGATAACTATGGCTACACCTTC. Amino acid sequence: CASTYGADNYGYTF.

This clone was seen a single time. The gene calls are TRBV11-2 and TRBJ1-5; D gene unclear. The V and J ends lost 6 bases and 1 base respectively, with 13 bases between them. The CDR3 runs to 15 residues. Per germline, CDR1 SGHAT and CDR2 FQNNGV. The CDR3 spells CASSLGPSSNQPQHF. The CDR3 nucleotides are TGTGCCAGCAGTCTGGGCCCCTCAAGCAATCAGCCCCAGCATTTT. The whole variable domain, filled in from reference TRBV11-2 and TRBJ1-5, reads EAGVAQSPRYKIIEKRQSVAFWCNPISGHATLYWYQQILGQGPKLLIQFQNNGVVDDSQLPKDRFSAERLKGVDSTLKIQPAKLEDSAVYLCASSLGPSSNQPQHFGDGTRLSIL.

This clone came up once. This chain connects TRBV3-1 (or the pseudogene TRBV3-2) to TRBJ2-3; tentatively, D is TRBD2 (6 bases). The V gene lost 2 bases and the J gene lost 3 bases, with 18 bases spanning the gap. The V gene's germline CDR1 is LGHDT and CDR2 YNNKEL (reference sequence). The CDR3 runs 17 residues. The CDR3 loop is CASSQTRGGISTDTQYF. The CDR3 DNA reads as TGTGCCAGCAGCCAAACGCGCGGAGGGATTAGTACAGATACGCAGTATTTT.

CDR3 sequence (DNA): TGTGCCAGCTCACCCAGGGGCCCCTCTGGAAACACCATATATTTT. This translates into CASSPRGPSGNTIYF. The V and J genes are TRBV18 and TRBJ1-3; TRBD1 might be the D (6 bases). Germline V CDR1 and CDR2: KGHSH, LQKENI. V gave up 3 bases and J gave up 0 bases, with 9 bases separating them. CDR3 size: 15 residues. Variable domain in full (rest from reference TRBV18 and TRBJ1-3): NAGVMQNPRHLVRRRGQEARLRCSPMKGHSHVYWYRQLPEEGLKFMVYLQKENIIDESGMPKERFSAEFPKEGPSILRIQQVVRGDSAAYFCASSPRGPSGNTIYFGEGSWLTVV.

The chain employs TRBV19 and TRBJ1-1, with 7 bases identical to TRBD1. Germline loops: CDR1 LNHDA, CDR2 SQIVND (reference sequence). CDR3 length equals 14 residues. V shed 2 bases, J shed 5 bases, and the junction held 5 bases outside the gene matches. In DNA form, the CDR3 reads TGTGCCAGTAGTATAACAGGGGATAGAACTGAAGCTTTCTTT. Its protein is CASSITGDRTEAFF.

The rearrangement joins TRBV5-4 to TRBJ2-5; D is possibly TRBD1 (5 bases). CDR1 and CDR2 from the germline V gene are SGHNT and YYREEE (reference sequence). V was cut by 4 bases and J by 5 bases, with 12 bases left in between. CDR3 length equals 13 residues. The CDR3 region has the DNA TGTGCCAGCAGCCGTCAGGGTTGGGAGACCCAGTACTTC. It translates to CASSRQGWETQYF.

This sequence joins TRBV7-6 and TRBJ2-3; either TRBD1 or TRBD2 may fit D (6 bases each). The V gene lost 5 bases and the J gene lost 4 bases, with 16 bases spanning the gap. The CDR3 has 15 amino acids. The V gene's germline CDR1 is SGHVS and CDR2 FNYEAQ. This CDR3 reads CASSVLAPGADTQYF. CDR3 DNA: TGTGCCAGCAGCGTACTAGCACCAGGGGCAGATACGCAGTATTTT.

This CDR3 reads CASSLVGYSPLHF. The DNA for the CDR3 is TGTGCCAGCAGCTTAGTAGGTTATTCACCCCTCCACTTT. The chain uses TRBV7-9 and TRBJ1-6, with D unresolved. Germline loops: CDR1 SEHNR, CDR2 FQNEAQ (reference sequence). Trimming stripped 1 base from V and 8 bases from J, with 6 bases between. The CDR3 totals 13 residues.

This sequence joins TRBV12-5 and TRBJ2-5; 8 bases are a match to TRBD1. Germline V gene sequence: CDR1 LGHNT, CDR2 FRNRAP. The junction had 19 bases not matched to a gene; V was cut back by 5 bases and J by 5 bases. This CDR3 comprises 18 residues. The CDR3 nucleotides read TGTGCTAGTGGTCCTCACCCCCTGGACAGGGTGCGACGGGAGACCCAGTACTTC. Its translation: CASGPHPLDRVRRETQYF.

This clone was detected a few times. V gene TRBV7-2 combines with J gene TRBJ2-7; D unclear. CDR1 and CDR2 from the germline V gene are SGHTA and FQGNSA. The CDR3 runs to 12 residues. The V and J ends lost 5 bases and 2 bases respectively, with 7 bases between them. CDR3 DNA sequence: TGTGCCAGCAGCCCCCTCCCCTACGAGCAGTACTTC. As protein: CASSPLPYEQYF.

This clone occurred once. The chain carries TRBV24-1 and TRBJ2-7; D possibly corresponds to TRBD2 (6 bases). Deletions cut 0 bases from V and 2 bases from J, with 10 bases between. This CDR3 comprises 15 residues. Germline CDR1 KGHDR, CDR2 SFDVKD. Here the CDR3 reads CATSDLWGLTYEQYF. The CDR3 nucleotides are TGTGCCACCAGTGATTTGTGGGGACTTACCTACGAGCAGTACTTC.

V usage is TRBV7-2 and J usage is TRBJ1-1; TRBD1 might be the D (5 bases). Germline V gives CDR1 SGHTA, CDR2 FQGNSA. Trimming stripped 3 bases from V and 4 bases from J, with 21 bases between. CDR3 length: 17 amino acids. The CDR3 sequence is CASSLSSLGGGRTEAFF. The DNA for the CDR3 is TGTGCCAGCAGCTTGAGCAGTCTGGGGGGTGGGCGCACTGAAGCTTTCTTT.

This clone came up a few times. The V call is TRBV5-1, the J call TRBJ2-3; 7 bases are a match to TRBD1. Germline V lookup: CDR1 SGHRS, CDR2 YFSETQ. There are 15 residues in the CDR3. J was trimmed by 3 bases and V by 0 bases; bases with no gene match: 4. CDR3 in amino acids: CASSLEGGETDTQYF. Here the CDR3 DNA reads TGCGCCAGCAGCTTGGAAGGGGGCGAAACAGATACGCAGTATTTT.